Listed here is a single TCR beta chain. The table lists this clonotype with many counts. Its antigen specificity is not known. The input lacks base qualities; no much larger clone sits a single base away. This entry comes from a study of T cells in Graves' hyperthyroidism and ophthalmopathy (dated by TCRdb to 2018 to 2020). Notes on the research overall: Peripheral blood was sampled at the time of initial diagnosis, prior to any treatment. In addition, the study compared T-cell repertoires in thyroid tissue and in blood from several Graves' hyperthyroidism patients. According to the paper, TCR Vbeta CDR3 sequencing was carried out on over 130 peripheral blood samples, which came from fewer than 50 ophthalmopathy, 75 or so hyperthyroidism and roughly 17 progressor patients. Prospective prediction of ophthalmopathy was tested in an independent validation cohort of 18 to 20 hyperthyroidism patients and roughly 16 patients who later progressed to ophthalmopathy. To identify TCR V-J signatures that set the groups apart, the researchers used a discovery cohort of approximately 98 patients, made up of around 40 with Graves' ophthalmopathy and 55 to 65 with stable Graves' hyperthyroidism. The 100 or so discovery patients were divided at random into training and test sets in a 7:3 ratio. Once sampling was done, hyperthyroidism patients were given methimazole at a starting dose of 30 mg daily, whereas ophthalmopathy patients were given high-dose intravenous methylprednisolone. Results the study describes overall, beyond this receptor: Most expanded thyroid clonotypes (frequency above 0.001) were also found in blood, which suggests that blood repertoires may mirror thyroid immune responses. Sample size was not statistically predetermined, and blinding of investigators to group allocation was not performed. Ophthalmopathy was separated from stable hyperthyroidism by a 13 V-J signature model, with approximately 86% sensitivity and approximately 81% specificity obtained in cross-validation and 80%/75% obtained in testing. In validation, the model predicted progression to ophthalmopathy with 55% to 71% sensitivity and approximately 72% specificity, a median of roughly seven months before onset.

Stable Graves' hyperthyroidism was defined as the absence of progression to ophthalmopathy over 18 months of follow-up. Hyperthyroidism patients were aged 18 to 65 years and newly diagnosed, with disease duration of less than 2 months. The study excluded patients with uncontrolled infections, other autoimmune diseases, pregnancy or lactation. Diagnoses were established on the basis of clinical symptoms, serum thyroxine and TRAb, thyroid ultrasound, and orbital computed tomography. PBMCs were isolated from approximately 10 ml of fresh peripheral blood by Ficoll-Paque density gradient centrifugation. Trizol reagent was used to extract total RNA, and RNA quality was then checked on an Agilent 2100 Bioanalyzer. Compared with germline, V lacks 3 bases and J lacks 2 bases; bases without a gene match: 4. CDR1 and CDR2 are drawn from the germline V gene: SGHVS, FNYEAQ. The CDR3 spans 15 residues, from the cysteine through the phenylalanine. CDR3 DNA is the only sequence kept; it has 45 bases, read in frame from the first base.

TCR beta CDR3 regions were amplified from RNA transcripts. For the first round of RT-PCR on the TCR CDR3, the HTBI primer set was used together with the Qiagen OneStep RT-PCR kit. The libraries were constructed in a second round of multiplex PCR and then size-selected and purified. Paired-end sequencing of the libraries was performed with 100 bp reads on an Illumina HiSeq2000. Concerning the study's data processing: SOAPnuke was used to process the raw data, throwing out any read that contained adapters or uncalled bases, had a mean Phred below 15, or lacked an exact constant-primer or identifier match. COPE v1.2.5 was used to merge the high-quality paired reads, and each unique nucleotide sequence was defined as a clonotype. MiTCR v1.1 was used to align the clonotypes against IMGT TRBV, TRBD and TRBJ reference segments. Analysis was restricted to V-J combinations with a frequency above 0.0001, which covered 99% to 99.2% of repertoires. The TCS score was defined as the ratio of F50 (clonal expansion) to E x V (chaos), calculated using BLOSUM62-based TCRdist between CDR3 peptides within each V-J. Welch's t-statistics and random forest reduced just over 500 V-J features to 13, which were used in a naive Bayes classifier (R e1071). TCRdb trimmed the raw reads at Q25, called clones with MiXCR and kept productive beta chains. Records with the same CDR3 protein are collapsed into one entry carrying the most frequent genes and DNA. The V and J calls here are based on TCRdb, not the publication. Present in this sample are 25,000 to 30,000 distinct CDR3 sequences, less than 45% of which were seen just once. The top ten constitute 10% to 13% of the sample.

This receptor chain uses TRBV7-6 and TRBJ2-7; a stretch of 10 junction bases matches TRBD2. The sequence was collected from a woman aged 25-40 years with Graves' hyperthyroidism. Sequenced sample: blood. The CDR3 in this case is CASSFGLAGAYEQYF. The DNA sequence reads TGTGCCAGCAGCTTCGGGCTAGCGGGAGCCTACGAGCAGTACTTC.